The 20 T cell receptor beta chains given below trace back to one sample, sequenced in a study of control samples from healthy donors and cancer patients. Produced via immunoSEQ multiplex PCR; TCRdb's table is partial and in-frame only. The sample has 400,000 to 500,000 clones, around nine tenths seen once. The sequenced material came from PBMCs. These receptors were collected from a man aged 35 to 55 with head and neck cancer.

The chain uses TRBV19 and TRBJ2-5; D might be TRBD1 or TRBD2, each matching 5 bases. This CDR3 is built from 15 residues. Germline V gene sequence: CDR1 LNHDA, CDR2 SQIVND (reference sequence). Trimming took off 9 bases at V and 8 bases at J, with 25 bases between the two ends. The CDR3 sequence: CASAETTERGGTQYF. In nucleotides, the CDR3 is TGTGCCAGCGCCGAGACGACCGAACGTGGGGGAACCCAGTACTTC. Full variable domain (outside the CDR3, taken from reference TRBV19 and TRBJ2-5): DGGITQSPKYLFRKEGQNVTLSCEQNLNHDAMYWYRQDPGQGLRLIYYSQIVNDFQKGDIAEGYSVSREKKESFPLTVTSAQKNPTAFYLCASAETTERGGTQYFGPGTRLLVL.

The chain joins TRBV28 to TRBJ1-5; 7 nucleotides match TRBD1. This CDR3 is 17 amino acids long. J was trimmed by 1 base and V by 10 bases; bases with no gene match: 16. The germline CDR1 and CDR2 sequences are MDHEN and SYDVKM. CDR3 in DNA: TGTGCCACCTCACCCGACCCAGGGGGAATAAGCAATCAGCCCCAGCATTTT. It yields the protein CATSPDPGGISNQPQHF.

The sample holds one count of this clone. The CDR3 is CAWSPGTGLYYGYTF. In nucleotides, the CDR3 is TGTGCCTGGAGTCCCGGGACAGGGTTATACTATGGCTACACCTTC. The V gene is TRBV30, the J gene TRBJ1-2; 9 bases match TRBD1. In germline, CDR1 is GTSNPN, CDR2 SVGIG (reference sequence). The CDR3 spans 15 residues. The V and J ends lost 2 bases and 3 bases, in that order; junction bases with no gene match: 7.

The chain links TRBV5-1 to TRBJ1-2; 8 bases are a match to TRBD1. Germline CDR1 SGHRS, CDR2 YFSETQ. J gave up 0 bases and V 5 bases, and 6 bases lay outside the gene matches. The CDR3 runs to 15 residues. CDR3 sequence: CASSPGQGSNYGYTF. DNA for the CDR3: TGCGCCAGCAGTCCAGGACAGGGATCTAACTATGGCTACACCTTC.

This chain connects TRBV10-2 to TRBJ1-2; no reliable D call. Trimming took off 3 bases at V and 0 bases at J, with 14 bases between the two ends. The CDR3 length is 16 residues. Per the germline V gene, CDR1 is WSHSY and CDR2 is SAAADI. CDR3 coding DNA: TGCGCCAGCAGTGATGGGTGGACTACGACTAACTATGGCTACACCTTC. It specifies CASSDGWTTTNYGYTF.

The chain recombines TRBV11-1 with TRBJ2-5, with 8 bases fitting TRBD1. Trimming removed 0 bases from V and 4 bases from J; junction bases left unmatched: 4. The CDR3 has 15 residues. The germline gives CDR1 SGHAT, CDR2 FQDESV (reference sequence). The CDR3 coding sequence is TGTGCCAGCAGCTTAGCGTGGACAGGGAGAGAGACCCAGTACTTC. It specifies CASSLAWTGRETQYF.

This rearrangement joins TRBV5-1 to TRBJ1-3, with unresolved D. This CDR3 region has 14 residues. Germline CDR1 reads SGHRS; CDR2 reads YFSETQ. The germline V and J ends were trimmed by 5 bases and 0 bases, with 9 bases remaining between them. The CDR3 bases are TGCGCCAGCAGTTTTGACGGCTCTGGAAACACCATATATTTT. This codes for CASSFDGSGNTIYF.

The gene calls are TRBV6-5 and TRBJ1-1, with D unclear. The V gene's germline CDR1 is MNHEY and CDR2 SVGAGI. CDR3 size: 14 residues. V lost 2 bases, J lost 2 bases, and 9 bases lay in between. In DNA form, the CDR3 reads TGTGCCAGCAGTTACGTTGTGGGAAACACTGAAGCTTTCTTT. Its protein is CASSYVVGNTEAFF.

The V call is TRBV4-1, the J call TRBJ1-1; a weak D match, TRBD1 (6 bases). Trimming removed 6 bases from V and 7 bases from J, with 18 bases in between. The CDR3 loop spans 14 amino acids. Germline V gene sequence: CDR1 MGHRA, CDR2 YSYEKL. Written as DNA, the CDR3 is TGCGCCAGCAGATTAGCGGGGGGCGCGGATGAAGCTTTCTTT. Its translation is CASRLAGGADEAFF.

The gene calls are TRBV19 and TRBJ2-2, with 10 bases lining up with TRBD2. CDR1 and CDR2 from the germline V gene are LNHDA and SQIVND (reference sequence). The CDR3 runs 16 residues. Germline trimming cut 5 bases from V and 2 bases from J; bases unmatched to any gene: 5. CDR3 sequence: CASSATSGSNTGELFF. In DNA form, the CDR3 reads TGTGCCAGTAGTGCGACTAGCGGGTCAAACACCGGGGAGCTGTTTTTT. Drawing the rest from reference TRBV19 and TRBJ2-2, the complete variable domain is DGGITQSPKYLFRKEGQNVTLSCEQNLNHDAMYWYRQDPGQGLRLIYYSQIVNDFQKGDIAEGYSVSREKKESFPLTVTSAQKNPTAFYLCASSATSGSNTGELFFGEGSRLTVL.

This chain connects TRBV5-4 to TRBJ2-7; a weak D match, TRBD1 (6 bases). Trimming pared 4 bases from V and 4 bases from J, leaving 12 bases between. This CDR3 region has 13 residues. Germline V CDR1 and CDR2: SGHNT, YYREEE (reference sequence). The CDR3 coding sequence is TGTGCCAGCAGCCTGGGACACAATTACGAGCAGTACTTC. It codes for CASSLGHNYEQYF.

Only one count was recorded for this clone. The chain carries TRBV9 and TRBJ1-2; 9 nucleotides align to TRBD1. This CDR3 contains 13 residues. The V gene end was trimmed by 3 bases and the J gene end by 5 bases; junction bases not matched to a gene: 2. Looked up from germline, CDR1 is SGDLS and CDR2 is YYNGEE. For the CDR3, the DNA is TGTGCCAGCAGCGCGACAGGGGGGTATGGCTACACCTTC. Translated: CASSATGGYGYTF.

The rearrangement joins TRBV9 to TRBJ1-2; D might be TRBD1 (5 bases). This CDR3 comprises 15 residues. Germline V gene sequence: CDR1 SGDLS, CDR2 YYNGEE. Between the trimmed V and J ends, which lost 0 bases and 8 bases, there was a span of 17 bases. The CDR3 DNA reads as TGTGCCAGCAGCGTAGAGAGTTGGGGACTGTCAGGCTACACCTTC. This translates into CASSVESWGLSGYTF.

V is TRBV27 and J is TRBJ2-2; no clear D gene. CDR1 and CDR2 (germline): MNHEY, SMNVEV (reference sequence). The V and J ends lost 5 bases and 0 bases respectively, with 16 bases between them. CDR3 length: 17 amino acids. CDR3 in amino acids: CASSLTDSIANTGELFF. The CDR3 DNA reads TGTGCCAGCAGTCTCACCGATAGCATCGCGAACACCGGGGAGCTGTTTTTT.

The CDR3 here is CASSLEVTGGGYEQYF. CDR3 in DNA: TGTGCCAGCAGCTTGGAAGTGACAGGGGGCGGCTACGAGCAGTACTTC. The V and J genes are TRBV5-4 and TRBJ2-7; 10 nucleotides agree with TRBD1. The V gene end was trimmed by 0 bases and the J gene end by 3 bases; junction bases not matched to a gene: 6. Per germline, CDR1 SGHNT and CDR2 YYREEE (reference sequence). This CDR3 has 16 residues.

This chain links TRBV29-1 with TRBJ2-2; D is possibly TRBD2 (5 bases). V dropped 6 bases and J dropped 0 bases, with 17 bases sitting between them. This CDR3 has 16 amino acids. Germline CDR1 SQVTM, CDR2 ANQGSEA. The CDR3 protein is CSVIPTGKTNTGELFF. The DNA of the CDR3 is TGCAGCGTCATTCCGACGGGGAAAACGAACACCGGGGAGCTGTTTTTT.

This clone was seen only once. The chain employs TRBV4-2 and TRBJ2-7, with TRBD2 as a possible D gene (5 bases). The ends were cut back, 4 bases at V and 0 bases at J, with 10 bases in the middle. Germline V gene sequence: CDR1 LGHNA, CDR2 YNFKEQ. The CDR3 length is 14 residues. The DNA for the CDR3 is TGTGCCAGCAGCCGGACGGGGTCCTCCTACGAGCAGTACTTC. It specifies CASSRTGSSYEQYF.

The V and J genes are TRBV19 and TRBJ2-7, with D uncertain. The CDR3 loop spans 14 amino acids. Germline V gene lookup returns CDR1 LNHDA and CDR2 SQIVND (reference sequence). V lost 3 bases to trimming and J lost 0 bases, with 9 bases between them. The CDR3 protein is CASSIERHSYEQYF. In DNA form, the CDR3 reads TGTGCCAGTAGTATTGAGAGACACTCCTACGAGCAGTACTTC.

V usage is TRBV11-3 and J usage is TRBJ2-1, with TRBD2 identical over 7 bases. This CDR3 has 20 residues. Looked up from germline, CDR1 is SGHNT and CDR2 is YENEEA. V lost 5 bases and J lost 0; bases outside the gene matches: 19. CDR3 protein: CASSPGYGASGPSSYNEQFF. The CDR3 DNA is TGTGCCAGCAGCCCGGGTTACGGGGCTAGCGGACCGAGCTCCTACAATGAGCAGTTCTTC.

The chain combines TRBV15 with TRBJ2-7; no firm D call. With 4 bases removed from V and 2 bases from J, the gap between germline ends came to 12 bases. Germline CDR1 reads LNHNV; CDR2 reads YYDKDF (reference sequence). The CDR3 runs 14 residues. CDR3 DNA: TGTGCCACCAGCAATCTGGTAGGCGCCTACGAGCAGTACTTC. Translating gives CATSNLVGAYEQYF.